This T cell receptor beta chain was captured by sequencing in a study of shared clonotypes between healthy human individuals. This clone was counted a few times. Scientists sequenced DNA from unsorted PBMC on ten immunoSEQ deep assay plates. The method was immunoSEQ multiplex PCR; TCRdb's version includes in-frame clones alone and lacks a portion of them. The sample shows 530,000 or so clones, over 75% of them seen only once. The sequence was collected from a woman between 35 and 50 years old in good health. Some clones in this sample may be carry-over from other donors' samples. Sequences were obtained from PBMCs.

The CDR3 sequence is CASSYGQQETQYF. For the CDR3, the DNA is TGTGCCAGCAGTTACGGTCAACAAGAGACCCAGTACTTC. The rearrangement uses TRBV6-5 and TRBJ2-5; D remains ambiguous. V lost 2 bases and J lost 2, with 6 bases in between. The germline V gene has CDR1 MNHEY and CDR2 SVGAGI. The CDR3 sequence is 13 residues long.